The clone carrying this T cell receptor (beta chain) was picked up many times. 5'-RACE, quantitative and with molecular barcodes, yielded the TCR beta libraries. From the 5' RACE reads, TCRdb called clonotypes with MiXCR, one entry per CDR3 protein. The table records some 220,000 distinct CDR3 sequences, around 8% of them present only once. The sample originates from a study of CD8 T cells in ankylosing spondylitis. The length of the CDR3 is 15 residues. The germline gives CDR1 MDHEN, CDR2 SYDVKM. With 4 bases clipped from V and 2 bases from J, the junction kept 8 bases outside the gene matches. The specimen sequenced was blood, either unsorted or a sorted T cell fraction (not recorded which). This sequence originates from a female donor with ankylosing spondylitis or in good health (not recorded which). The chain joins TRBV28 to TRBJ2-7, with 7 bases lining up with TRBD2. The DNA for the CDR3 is TGTGCCAGCAGTTCGCGGGGGACTCAAACCTACGAGCAGTACTTC. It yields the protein CASSSRGTQTYEQYF.